The clone carrying this TCR beta chain was observed a few times. Its specificity is unknown. The source of the sample is a study of post-analysis software for immune sequencing data. Study-wide findings and caveats: Patients showed TRBV5-6, TRBV5-1 and TRBV20-1 among a few TRBV segments more frequent than in controls.

V lost 4 bases and J lost 0; bases outside the gene matches: 8. Germline V gene data show CDR1 as SGHVS and CDR2 as FQNEAQ. This CDR3 has 17 amino acids. Sequencing libraries made from TCR beta cDNA carried unique molecular identifiers. Using its own MiXCR run on the PCR reads, TCRdb lists one record per CDR3 protein. The sample includes about 770,000 distinct CDR3 sequences, 46% of them seen just once. The chain has TRBV7-8 and TRBJ2-7; TRBD2 matches 11 bases. This TCR came from a girl under 18 with multiple sclerosis. Sequenced input: blood. CDR3 in amino acids: CASSSPRTSGFSYEQYF. Here the CDR3 DNA reads TGTGCCAGCAGCTCGCCACGGACTAGCGGGTTCTCCTACGAGCAGTACTTC.